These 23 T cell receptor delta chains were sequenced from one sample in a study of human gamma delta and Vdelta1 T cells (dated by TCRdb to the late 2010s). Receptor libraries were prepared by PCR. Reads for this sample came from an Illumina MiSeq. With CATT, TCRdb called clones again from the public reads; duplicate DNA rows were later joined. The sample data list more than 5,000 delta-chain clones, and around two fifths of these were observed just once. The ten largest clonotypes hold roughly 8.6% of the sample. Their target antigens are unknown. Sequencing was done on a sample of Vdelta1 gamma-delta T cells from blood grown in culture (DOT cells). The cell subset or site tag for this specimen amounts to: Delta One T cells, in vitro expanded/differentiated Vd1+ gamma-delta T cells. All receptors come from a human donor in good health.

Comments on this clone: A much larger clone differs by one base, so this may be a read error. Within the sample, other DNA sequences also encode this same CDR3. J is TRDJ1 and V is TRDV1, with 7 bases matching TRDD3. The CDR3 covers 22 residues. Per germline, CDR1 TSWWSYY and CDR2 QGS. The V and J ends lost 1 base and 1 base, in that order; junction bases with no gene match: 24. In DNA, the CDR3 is TGTGCTCTTGGGGAACCTGGACCCGAACGGGGATATGCCTCCTTAGGCACCGATAAACTCATCTTT. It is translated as CALGEPGPERGYASLGTDKLIF.

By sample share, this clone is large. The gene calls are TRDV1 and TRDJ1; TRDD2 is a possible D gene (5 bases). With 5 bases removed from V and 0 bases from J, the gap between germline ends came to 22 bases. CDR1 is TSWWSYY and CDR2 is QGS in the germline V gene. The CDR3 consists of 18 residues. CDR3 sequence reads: CALGNFPTGWADTDKLIF. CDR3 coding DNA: TGTGCTCTTGGGAACTTCCCTACGGGGTGGGCAGACACCGATAAACTCATCTTT.

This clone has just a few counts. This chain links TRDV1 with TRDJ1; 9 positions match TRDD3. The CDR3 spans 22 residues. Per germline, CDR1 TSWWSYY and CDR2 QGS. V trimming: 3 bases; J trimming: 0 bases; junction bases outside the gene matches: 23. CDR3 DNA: TGTGCTCTTGGGGAGGGCAACAGAGTCTTCCCTGGGGGATGGCCGTACACCGATAAACTCATCTTT. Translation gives CALGEGNRVFPGGWPYTDKLIF.

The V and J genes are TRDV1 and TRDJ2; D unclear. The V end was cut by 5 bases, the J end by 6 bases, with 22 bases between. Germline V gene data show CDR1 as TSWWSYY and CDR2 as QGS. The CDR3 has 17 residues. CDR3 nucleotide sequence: TGTGCTCTTGGGTTGGTTACTACACCACTAAGTGCAGCACAACTCTTCTTT. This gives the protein CALGLVTTPLSAAQLFF.

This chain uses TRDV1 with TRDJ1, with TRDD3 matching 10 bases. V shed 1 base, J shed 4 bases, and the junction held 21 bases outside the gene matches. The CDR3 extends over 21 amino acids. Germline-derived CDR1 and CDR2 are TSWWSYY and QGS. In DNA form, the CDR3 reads TGTGCTCTTGGGGAACGCTCTATCCTGGGGGATAGCCCTTGGACGCACGATAAACTCATCTTT. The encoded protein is CALGERSILGDSPWTHDKLIF.

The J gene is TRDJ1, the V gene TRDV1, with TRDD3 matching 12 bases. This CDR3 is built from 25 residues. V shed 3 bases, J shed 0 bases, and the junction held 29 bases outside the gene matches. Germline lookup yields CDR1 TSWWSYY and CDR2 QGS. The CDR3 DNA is TGTGCTCTTGGGGATCCAAGAGAAGACACCACTGGGGGATACACTTCGAAAGGGTACACCGATAAACTCATCTTT. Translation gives CALGDPREDTTGGYTSKGYTDKLIF.

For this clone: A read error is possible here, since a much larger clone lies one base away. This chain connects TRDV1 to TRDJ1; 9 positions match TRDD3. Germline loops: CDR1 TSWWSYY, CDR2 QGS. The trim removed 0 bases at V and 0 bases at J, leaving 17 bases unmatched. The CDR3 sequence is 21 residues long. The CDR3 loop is CALGELFLYHTGGRYTDKLIF. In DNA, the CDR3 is TGTGCTCTTGGGGAACTATTCCTTTACCACACTGGGGGAAGGTACACCGATAAACTCATCTTT.

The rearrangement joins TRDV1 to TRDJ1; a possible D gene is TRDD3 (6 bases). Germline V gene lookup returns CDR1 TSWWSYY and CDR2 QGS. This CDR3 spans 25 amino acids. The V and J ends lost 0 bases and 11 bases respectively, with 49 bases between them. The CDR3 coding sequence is TGTGCTCTTGGGGAACTAGGAATTCCCCCCGGCCCAGGGCGGGAGAGGGGTGTACTGGGCGGGCGGCTCATCTTT. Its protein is CALGELGIPPGPGRERGVLGGRLIF.

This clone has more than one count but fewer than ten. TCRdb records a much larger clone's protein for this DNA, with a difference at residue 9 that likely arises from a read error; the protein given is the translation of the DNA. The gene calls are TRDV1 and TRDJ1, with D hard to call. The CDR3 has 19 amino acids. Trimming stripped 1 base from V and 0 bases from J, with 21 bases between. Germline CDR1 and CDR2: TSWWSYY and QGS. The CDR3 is CALGEPWWDSRSYTDKLIF. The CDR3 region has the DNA TGTGCTCTTGGGGAACCCTGGTGGGACTCCCGCTCATACACCGATAAACTCATCTTT.

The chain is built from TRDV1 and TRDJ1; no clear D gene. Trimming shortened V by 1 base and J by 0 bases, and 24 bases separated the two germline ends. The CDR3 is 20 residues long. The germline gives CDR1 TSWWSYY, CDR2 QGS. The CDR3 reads CALGEPRRLQKALYTDKLIF. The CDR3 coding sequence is TGTGCTCTTGGGGAACCTCGGCGCCTCCAAAAGGCTCTGTACACCGATAAACTCATCTTT.

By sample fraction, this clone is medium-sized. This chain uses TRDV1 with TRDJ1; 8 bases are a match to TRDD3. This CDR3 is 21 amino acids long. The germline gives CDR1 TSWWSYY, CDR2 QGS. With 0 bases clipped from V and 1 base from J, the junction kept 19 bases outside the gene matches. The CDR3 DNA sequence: TGTGCTCTTGGGGAACTCTTTTATCGTCCTTTTGTACTGGGGGCCACCGATAAACTCATCTTT. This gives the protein CALGELFYRPFVLGATDKLIF.

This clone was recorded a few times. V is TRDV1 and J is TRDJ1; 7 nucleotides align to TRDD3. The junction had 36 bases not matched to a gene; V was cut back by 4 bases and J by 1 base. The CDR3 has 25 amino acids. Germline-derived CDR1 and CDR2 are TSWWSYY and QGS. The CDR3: CALGVRTPYELEWGRPPGRTDKLIF. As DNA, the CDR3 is TGTGCTCTTGGGGTCCGCACCCCCTACGAACTGGAGTGGGGGAGACCCCCGGGGCGCACCGATAAACTCATCTTT.

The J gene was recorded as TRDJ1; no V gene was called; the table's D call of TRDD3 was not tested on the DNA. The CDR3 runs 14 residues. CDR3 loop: CASTWGIYTDKLIF. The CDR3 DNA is TGTGCCTCAACTTGGGGGATATACACCGATAAACTCATCTTT.

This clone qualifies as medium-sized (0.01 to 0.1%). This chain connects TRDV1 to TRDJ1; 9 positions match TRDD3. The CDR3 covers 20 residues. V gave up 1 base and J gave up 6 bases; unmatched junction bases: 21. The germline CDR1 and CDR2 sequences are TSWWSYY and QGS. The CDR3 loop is CALGERPPAYWGTYSYKLIF. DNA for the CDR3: TGTGCTCTTGGGGAACGTCCCCCCGCGTACTGGGGGACCTACTCTTATAAACTCATCTTT.

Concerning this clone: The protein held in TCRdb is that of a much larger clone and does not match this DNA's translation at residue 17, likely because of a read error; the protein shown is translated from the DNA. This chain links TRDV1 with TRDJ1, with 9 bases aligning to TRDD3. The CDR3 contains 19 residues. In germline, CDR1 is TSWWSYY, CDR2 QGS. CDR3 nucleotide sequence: TGTGCTCTTGACCAAGGGTCCGGGGGATACCTAAAGAGCACCGATAAACCCATCTTT. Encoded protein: CALDQGSGGYLKSTDKPIF.

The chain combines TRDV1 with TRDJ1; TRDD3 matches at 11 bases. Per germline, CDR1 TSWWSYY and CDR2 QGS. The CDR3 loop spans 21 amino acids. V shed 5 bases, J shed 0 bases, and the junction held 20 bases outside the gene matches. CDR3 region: CALGTPSYVWGIPGYTDKLIF. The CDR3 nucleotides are TGTGCTCTTGGGACACCTTCCTACGTCTGGGGGATACCGGGGTACACCGATAAACTCATCTTT.

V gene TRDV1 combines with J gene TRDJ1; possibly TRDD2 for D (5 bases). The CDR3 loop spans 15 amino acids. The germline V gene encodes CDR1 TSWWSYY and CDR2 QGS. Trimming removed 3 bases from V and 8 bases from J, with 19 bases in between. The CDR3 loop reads CALGETSSPHPKLIF. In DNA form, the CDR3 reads TGTGCTCTTGGGGAGACCTCTTCCCCCCACCCCAAACTCATCTTT.

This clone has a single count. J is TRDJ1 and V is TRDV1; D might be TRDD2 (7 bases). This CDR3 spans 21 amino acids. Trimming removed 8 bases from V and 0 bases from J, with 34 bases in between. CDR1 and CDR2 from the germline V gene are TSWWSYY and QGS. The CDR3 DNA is TGTGCTCTTCATCTACGCCTTCCTGTCGAAGCTGGGGCATGGTACACCGATAAACTCATCTTT. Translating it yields CALHLRLPVEAGAWYTDKLIF.

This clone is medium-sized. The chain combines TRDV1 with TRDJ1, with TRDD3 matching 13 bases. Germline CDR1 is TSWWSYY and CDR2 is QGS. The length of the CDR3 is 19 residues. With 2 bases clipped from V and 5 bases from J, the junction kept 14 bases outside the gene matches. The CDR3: CALGEFLVRTGGYEDKLIF. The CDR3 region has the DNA TGTGCTCTTGGGGAATTTTTGGTACGTACTGGGGGATACGAGGATAAACTCATCTTT.

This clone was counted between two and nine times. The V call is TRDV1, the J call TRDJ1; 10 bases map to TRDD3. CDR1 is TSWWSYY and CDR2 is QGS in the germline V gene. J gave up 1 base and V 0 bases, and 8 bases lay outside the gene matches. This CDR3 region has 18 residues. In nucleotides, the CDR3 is TGTGCTCTTGGGGAACTAGGGATGGGGGATACCGGCACCGATAAACTCATCTTT. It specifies CALGELGMGDTGTDKLIF.

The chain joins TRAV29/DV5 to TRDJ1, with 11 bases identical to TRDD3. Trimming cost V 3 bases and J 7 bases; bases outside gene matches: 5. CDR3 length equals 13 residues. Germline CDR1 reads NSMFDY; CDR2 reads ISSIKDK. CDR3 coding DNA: TGTGCAGCAATGGGGGATACGCGGGGTAAACTCATCTTT. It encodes CAAMGDTRGKLIF.

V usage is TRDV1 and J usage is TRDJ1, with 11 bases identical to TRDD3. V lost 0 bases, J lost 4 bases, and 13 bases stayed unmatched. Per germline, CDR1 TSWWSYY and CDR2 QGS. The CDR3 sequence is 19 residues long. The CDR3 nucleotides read TGTGCTCTTGGGGAACTAGCCCTCCCATGGGGGATACGCGGCGATAAACTCATCTTT. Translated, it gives CALGELALPWGIRGDKLIF.

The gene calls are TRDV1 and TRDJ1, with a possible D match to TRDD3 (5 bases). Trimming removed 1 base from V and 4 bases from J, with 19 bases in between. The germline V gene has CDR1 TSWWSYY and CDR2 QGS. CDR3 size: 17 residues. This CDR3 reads CALGERCGRGRSDKLIF. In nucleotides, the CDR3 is TGTGCTCTTGGGGAACGCTGTGGTAGGGGACGTAGCGATAAACTCATCTTT.